The sequence of this T cell receptor (beta chain) was determined in a study of T cells expressing NK-cell markers. The CDR3 is made up of 13 amino acids. CDR1 and CDR2 from the germline V gene are MNHNS and SASEGT. TCRdb reprocessed the 5' RACE reads; each CDR3 protein has one entry and no DNA is given. Recorded for this sample: around 470,000 distinct CDR3 sequences. The receptor comes from a woman aged 45-60 years in good health. This chain uses TRBV6-1 with TRBJ1-2. The sequenced sample consisted of blood T cells: a sorted CD56 or NKG2C T cell subset, CD4+ or CD8+ T cells, or bulk PBMC T cells (not recorded which). CDR3 in amino acids: CASKFRQNYGYTF.